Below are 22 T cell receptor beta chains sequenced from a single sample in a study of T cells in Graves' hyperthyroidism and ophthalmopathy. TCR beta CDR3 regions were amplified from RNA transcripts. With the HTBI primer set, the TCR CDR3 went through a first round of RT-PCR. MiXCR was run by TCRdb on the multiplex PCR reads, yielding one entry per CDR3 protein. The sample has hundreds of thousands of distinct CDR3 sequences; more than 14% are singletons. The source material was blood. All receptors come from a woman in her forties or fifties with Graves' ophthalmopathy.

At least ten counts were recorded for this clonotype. The CDR3 region is CASSQVSGTAVDEQFF. CDR3 DNA: TGCGCCAGCAGCCAAGTTAGCGGGACGGCCGTGGATGAGCAGTTCTTC. The chain carries TRBV5-1 and TRBJ2-1; 8 positions agree with TRBD2. The trim removed 4 bases at V and 8 bases at J, leaving 14 bases unmatched. CDR1 is SGHRS, CDR2 YFSETQ, per germline. CDR3 size: 16 residues. Drawing the rest from reference TRBV5-1 and TRBJ2-1, the complete variable domain is KAGVTQTPRYLIKTRGQQVTLSCSPISGHRSVSWYQQTPGQGLQFLFEYFSETQRNKGNFPGRFSGRQFSNSRSEMNVSTLELGDSALYLCASSQVSGTAVDEQFFGPGTRLTVL.

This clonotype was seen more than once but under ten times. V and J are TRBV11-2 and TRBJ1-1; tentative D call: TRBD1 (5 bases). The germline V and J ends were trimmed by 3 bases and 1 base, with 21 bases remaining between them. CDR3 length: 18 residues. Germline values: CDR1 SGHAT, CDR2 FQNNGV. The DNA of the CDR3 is TGTGCCAGCAGCTTGGGAGTGGGAGGGGCAGGCTCGAACACTGAAGCTTTCTTT. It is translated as CASSLGVGGAGSNTEAFF.

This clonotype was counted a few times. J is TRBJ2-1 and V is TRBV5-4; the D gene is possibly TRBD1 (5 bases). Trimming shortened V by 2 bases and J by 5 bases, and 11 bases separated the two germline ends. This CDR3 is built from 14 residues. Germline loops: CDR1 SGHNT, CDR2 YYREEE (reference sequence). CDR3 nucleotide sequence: TGTGCCAGCAGCTTTGGTAGACAGAACAATGAGCAGTTCTTC. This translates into CASSFGRQNNEQFF.

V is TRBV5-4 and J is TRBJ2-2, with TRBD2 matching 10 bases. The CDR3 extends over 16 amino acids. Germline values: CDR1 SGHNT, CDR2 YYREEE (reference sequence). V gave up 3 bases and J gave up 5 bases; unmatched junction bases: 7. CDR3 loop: CASSSASGSWTGELFF. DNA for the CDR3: TGTGCCAGCAGCTCAGCTAGCGGGAGTTGGACCGGGGAGCTGTTTTTT.

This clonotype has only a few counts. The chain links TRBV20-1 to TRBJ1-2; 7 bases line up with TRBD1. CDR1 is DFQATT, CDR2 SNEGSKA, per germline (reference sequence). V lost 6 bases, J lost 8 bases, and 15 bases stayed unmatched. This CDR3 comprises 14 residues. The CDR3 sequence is CSALTGSSAVGYTF. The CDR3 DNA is TGCAGTGCACTGACAGGGTCTTCGGCCGTGGGCTACACCTTC.

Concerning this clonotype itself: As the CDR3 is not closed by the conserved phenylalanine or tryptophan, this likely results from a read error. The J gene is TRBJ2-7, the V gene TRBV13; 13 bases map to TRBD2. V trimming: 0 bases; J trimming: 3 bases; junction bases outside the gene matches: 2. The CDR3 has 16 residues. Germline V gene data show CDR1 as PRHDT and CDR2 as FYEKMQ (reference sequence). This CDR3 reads CASSLGGLAGIYEQYL. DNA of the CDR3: TGTGCCAGCAGCTTAGGGGGACTAGCGGGAATCTACGAGCAGTACCTC.

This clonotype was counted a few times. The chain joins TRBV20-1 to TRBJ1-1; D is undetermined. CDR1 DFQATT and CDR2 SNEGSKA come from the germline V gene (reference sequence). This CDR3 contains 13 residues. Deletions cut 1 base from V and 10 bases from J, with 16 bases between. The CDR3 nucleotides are TGCAGTGCTAGAGGGGGTCCTCGCGACGGAGCTTTCTTT. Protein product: CSARGGPRDGAFF.

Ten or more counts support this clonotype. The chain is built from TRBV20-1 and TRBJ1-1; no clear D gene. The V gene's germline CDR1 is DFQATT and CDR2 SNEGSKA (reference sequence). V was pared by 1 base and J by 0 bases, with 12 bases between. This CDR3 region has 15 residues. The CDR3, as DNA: TGCAGTGCTAGAGTTCCGGCTACCCTGAACACTGAAGCTTTCTTT. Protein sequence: CSARVPATLNTEAFF.

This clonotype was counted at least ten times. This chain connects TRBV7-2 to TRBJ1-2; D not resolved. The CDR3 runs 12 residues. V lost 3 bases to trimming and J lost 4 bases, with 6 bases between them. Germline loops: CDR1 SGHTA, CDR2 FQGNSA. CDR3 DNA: TGTGCCAGCAGCTTTCCCTTCTATGGCTACACCTTC. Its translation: CASSFPFYGYTF.

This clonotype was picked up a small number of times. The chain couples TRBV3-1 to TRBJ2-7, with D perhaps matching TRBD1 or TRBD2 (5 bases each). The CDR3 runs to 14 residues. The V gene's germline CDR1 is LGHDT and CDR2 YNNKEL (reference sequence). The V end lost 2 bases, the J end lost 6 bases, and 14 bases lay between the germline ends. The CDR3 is CASSQPGPSAEQYF. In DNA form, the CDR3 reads TGTGCCAGCAGCCAACCGGGACCTAGTGCCGAGCAGTACTTC.

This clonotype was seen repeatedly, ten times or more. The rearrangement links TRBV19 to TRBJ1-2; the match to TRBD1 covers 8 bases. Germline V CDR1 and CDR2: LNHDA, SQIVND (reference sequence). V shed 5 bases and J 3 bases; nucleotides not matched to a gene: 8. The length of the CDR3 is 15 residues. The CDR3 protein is CASSVWDRRHYGYTF. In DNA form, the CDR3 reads TGTGCCAGTAGTGTTTGGGACAGGAGACACTATGGCTACACCTTC. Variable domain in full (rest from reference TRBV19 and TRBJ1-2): DGGITQSPKYLFRKEGQNVTLSCEQNLNHDAMYWYRQDPGQGLRLIYYSQIVNDFQKGDIAEGYSVSREKKESFPLTVTSAQKNPTAFYLCASSVWDRRHYGYTFGSGTRLTVV.

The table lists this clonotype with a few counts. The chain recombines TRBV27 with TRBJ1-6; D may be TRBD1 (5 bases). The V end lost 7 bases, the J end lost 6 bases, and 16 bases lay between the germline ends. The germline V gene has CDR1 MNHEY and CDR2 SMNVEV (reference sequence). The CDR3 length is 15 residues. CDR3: CASKLETVINSPLHF. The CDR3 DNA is TGTGCCAGCAAACTGGAGACAGTAATTAATTCACCCCTCCACTTT.

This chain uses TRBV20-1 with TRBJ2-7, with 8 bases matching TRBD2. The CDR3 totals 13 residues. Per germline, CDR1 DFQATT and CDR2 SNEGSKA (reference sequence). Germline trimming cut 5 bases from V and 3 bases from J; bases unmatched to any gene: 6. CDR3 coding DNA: TGCAGTGCTGTAGCGGGAAGCTACTACGAGCAGTACTTC. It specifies CSAVAGSYYEQYF.

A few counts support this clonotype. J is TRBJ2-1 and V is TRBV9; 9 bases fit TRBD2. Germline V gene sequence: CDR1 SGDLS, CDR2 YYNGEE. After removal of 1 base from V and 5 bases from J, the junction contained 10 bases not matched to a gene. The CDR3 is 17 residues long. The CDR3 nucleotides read TGTGCCAGCAGCGTAAAAGTTTGGACTAGCGAGAACAATGAGCAGTTCTTC. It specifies CASSVKVWTSENNEQFF.

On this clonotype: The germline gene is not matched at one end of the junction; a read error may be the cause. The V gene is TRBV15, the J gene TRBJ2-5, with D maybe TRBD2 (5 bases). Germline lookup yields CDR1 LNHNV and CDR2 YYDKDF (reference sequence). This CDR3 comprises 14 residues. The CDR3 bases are TGTGCCACCAGCTCTGGAGGCAATCAAGAGACCCGGTACTTC. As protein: CATSSGGNQETRYF.

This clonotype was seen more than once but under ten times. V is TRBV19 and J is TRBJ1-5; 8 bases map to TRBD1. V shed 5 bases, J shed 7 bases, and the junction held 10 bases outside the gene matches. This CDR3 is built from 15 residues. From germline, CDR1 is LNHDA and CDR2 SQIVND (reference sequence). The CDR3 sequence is CASSVTGGGKQPQHF. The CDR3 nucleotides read TGTGCCAGTAGTGTTACAGGGGGAGGAAAGCAGCCCCAGCATTTT.

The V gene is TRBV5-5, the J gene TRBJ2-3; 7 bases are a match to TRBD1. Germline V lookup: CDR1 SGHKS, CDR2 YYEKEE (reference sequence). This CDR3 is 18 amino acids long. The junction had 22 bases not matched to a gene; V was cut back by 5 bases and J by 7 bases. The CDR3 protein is CASRPLLSDRVASNTQYF. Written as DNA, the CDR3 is TGTGCCAGCAGACCGCTCCTGTCCGACAGGGTGGCTTCAAATACGCAGTATTTT. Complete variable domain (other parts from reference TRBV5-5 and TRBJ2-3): DAGVTQSPTHLIKTRGQQVTLRCSPISGHKSVSWYQQVLGQGPQFIFQYYEKEERGRGNFPDRFSARQFPNYSSELNVNALLLGDSALYLCASRPLLSDRVASNTQYFGPGTRLTVL.

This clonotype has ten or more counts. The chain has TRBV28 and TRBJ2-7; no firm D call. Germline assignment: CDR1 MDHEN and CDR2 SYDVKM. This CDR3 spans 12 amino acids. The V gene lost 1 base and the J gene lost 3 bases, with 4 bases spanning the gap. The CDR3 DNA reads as TGTGCCAGCAGTTTATTTTTCTACGAGCAGTACTTC. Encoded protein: CASSLFFYEQYF.

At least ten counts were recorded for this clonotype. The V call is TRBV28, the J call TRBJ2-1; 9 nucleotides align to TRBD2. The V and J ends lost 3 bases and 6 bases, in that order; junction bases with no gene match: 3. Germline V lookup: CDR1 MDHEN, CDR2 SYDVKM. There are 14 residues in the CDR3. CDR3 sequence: CASSLAGGTNEQFF. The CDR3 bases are TGTGCCAGCAGTTTGGCGGGAGGGACCAATGAGCAGTTCTTC.

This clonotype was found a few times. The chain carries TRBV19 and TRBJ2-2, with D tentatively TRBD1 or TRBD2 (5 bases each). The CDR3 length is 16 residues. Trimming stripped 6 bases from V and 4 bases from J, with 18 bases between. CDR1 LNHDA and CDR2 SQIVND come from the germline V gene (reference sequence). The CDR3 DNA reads TGTGCCAGTAGGTCCCTGGACACGGGATTCACCGGGGAGCTGTTTTTT. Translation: CASRSLDTGFTGELFF.

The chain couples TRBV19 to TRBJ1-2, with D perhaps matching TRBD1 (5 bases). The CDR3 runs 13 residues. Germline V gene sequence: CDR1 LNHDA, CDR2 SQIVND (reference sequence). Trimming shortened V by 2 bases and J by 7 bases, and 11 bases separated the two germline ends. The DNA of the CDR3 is TGTGCCAGTAGTATACGCGACAGTTCTGGCTACACCTTC. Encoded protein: CASSIRDSSGYTF.

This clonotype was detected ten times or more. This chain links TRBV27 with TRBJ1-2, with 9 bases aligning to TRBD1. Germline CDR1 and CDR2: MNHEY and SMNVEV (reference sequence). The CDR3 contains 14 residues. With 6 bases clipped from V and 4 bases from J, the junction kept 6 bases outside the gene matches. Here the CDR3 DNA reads TGTGCCAGCAGCCATACAGGGGGCGCCTATGGCTACACCTTC. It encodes CASSHTGGAYGYTF.